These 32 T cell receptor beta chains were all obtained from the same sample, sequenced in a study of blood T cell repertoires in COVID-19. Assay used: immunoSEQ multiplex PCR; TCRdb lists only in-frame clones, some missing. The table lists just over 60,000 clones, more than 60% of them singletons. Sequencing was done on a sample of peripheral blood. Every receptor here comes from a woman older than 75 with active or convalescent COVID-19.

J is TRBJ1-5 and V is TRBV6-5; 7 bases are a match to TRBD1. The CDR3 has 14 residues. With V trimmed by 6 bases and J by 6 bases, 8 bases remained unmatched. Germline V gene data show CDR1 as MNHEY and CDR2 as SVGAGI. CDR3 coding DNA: TGTGCCAGCAGACAGGGGAACATAGGTCAGCCCCAGCATTTT. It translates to CASRQGNIGQPQHF.

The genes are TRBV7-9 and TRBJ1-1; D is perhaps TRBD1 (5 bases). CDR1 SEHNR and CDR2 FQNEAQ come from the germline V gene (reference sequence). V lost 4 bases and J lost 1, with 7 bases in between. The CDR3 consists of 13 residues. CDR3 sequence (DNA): TGTGCCAGCAGCTACCAGGGGAACACTGAAGCTTTCTTT. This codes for CASSYQGNTEAFF.

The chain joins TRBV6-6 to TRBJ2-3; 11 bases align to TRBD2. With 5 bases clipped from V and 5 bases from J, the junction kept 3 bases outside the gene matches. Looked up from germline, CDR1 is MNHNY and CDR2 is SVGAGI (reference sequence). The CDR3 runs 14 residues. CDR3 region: CASSRGLAGDTQYF. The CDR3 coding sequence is TGTGCCAGCAGTCGAGGACTAGCGGGAGATACGCAGTATTTT.

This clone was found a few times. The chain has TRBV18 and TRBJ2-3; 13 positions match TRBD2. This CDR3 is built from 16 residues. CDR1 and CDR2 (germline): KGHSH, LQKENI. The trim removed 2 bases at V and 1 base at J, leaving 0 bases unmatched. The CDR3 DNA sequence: TGTGCCAGCTCACCAGGACTAGCGGGGGGCACAGATACGCAGTATTTT. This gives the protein CASSPGLAGGTDTQYF.

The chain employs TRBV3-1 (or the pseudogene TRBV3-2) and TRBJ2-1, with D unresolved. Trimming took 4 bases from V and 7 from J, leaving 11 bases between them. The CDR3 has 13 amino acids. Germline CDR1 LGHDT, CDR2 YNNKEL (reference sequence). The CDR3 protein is CASSLGTVNEQFF. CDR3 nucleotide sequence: TGTGCCAGCAGCCTTGGCACCGTTAATGAGCAGTTCTTC.

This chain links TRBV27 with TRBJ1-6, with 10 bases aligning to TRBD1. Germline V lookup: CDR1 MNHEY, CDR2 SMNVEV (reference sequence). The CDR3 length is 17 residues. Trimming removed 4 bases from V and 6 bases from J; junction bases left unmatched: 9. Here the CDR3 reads CASSSTGGGGSNSPLHF. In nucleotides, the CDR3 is TGTGCCAGCAGTTCGACAGGGGGCGGGGGGTCTAATTCACCCCTCCACTTT.

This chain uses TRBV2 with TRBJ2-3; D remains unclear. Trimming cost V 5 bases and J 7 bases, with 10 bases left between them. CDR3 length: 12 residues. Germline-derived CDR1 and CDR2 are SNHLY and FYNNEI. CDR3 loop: CASSPISNTQYF. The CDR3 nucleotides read TGTGCCAGCAGTCCTATATCAAATACGCAGTATTTT.

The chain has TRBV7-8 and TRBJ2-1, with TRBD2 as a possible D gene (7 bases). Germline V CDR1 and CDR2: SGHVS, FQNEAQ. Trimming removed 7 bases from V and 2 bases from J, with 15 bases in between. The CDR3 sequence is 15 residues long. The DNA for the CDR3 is TGTGCCAGCACCCCAGGGGCGGGGGCCTACAATGAGCAGTTCTTC. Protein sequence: CASTPGAGAYNEQFF. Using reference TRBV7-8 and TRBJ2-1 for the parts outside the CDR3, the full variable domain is GAGVSQSPRYKVAKRGQDVALRCDPISGHVSLFWYQQALGQGPEFLTYFQNEAQLDKSGLPSDRFFAERPEGSVSTLKIQRTQQEDSAVYLCASTPGAGAYNEQFFGPGTRLTVL.

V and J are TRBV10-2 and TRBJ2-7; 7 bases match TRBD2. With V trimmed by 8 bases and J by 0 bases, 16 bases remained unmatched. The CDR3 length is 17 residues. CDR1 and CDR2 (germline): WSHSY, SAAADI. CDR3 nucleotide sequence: TGCGCCAGCCTGGGGGGGGGTAGCCTGAGGAGCTCCTACGAGCAGTACTTC. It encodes CASLGGGSLRSSYEQYF.

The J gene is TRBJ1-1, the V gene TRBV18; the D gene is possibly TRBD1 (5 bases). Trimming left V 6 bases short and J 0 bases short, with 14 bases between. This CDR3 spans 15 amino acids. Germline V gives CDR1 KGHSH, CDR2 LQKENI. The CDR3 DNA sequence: TGTGCCAGCTCGCATGGACAAAACATGAACACTGAAGCTTTCTTT. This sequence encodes CASSHGQNMNTEAFF.

As DNA, the CDR3 is TGCGCCAGCAGCAGGGGACAGGCGGGAGCAGATACGCAGTATTTT. Residues: CASSRGQAGADTQYF. The rearrangement uses TRBV5-1 and TRBJ2-3; D perhaps matches TRBD1 (8 bases). The CDR3 consists of 15 residues. Germline assignment: CDR1 SGHRS and CDR2 YFSETQ. The V gene lost 4 bases and the J gene lost 4 bases, with 16 bases spanning the gap. Drawing the rest from reference TRBV5-1 and TRBJ2-3, the complete variable domain is KAGVTQTPRYLIKTRGQQVTLSCSPISGHRSVSWYQQTPGQGLQFLFEYFSETQRNKGNFPGRFSGRQFSNSRSEMNVSTLELGDSALYLCASSRGQAGADTQYFGPGTRLTVL.

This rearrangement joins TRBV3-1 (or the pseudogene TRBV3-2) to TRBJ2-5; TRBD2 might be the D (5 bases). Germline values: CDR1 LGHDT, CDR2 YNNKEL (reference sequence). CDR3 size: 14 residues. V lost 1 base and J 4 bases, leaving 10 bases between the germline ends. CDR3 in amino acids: CASSQVPSRETQYF. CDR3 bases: TGTGCCAGCAGCCAAGTGCCTAGCCGAGAGACCCAGTACTTC.

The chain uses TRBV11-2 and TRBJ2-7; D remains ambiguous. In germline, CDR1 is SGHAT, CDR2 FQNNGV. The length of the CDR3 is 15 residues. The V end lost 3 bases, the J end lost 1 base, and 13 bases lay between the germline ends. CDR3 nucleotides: TGTGCCAGCAGCTTGCTTTTGAGAAGTTCCTACGAGCAGTACTTC. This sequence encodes CASSLLLRSSYEQYF.

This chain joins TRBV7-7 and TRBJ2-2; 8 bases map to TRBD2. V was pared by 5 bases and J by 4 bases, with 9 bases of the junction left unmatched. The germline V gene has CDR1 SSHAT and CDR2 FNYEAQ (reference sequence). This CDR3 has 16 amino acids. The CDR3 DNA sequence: TGTGCCAGCAGCCCCGCGGCGGGGGGAGCCACCGGGGAGCTGTTTTTT. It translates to CASSPAAGGATGELFF.

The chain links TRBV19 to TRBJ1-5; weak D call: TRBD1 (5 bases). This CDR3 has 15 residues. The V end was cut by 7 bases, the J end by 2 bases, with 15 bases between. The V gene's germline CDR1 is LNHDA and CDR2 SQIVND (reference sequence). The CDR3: CASKGSWERNQPQHF. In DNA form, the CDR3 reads TGTGCCAGTAAGGGGTCCTGGGAACGCAATCAGCCCCAGCATTTT.

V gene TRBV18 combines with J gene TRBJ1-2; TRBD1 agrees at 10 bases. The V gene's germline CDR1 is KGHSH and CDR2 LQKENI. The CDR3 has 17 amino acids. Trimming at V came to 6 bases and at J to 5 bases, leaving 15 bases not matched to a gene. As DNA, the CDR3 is TGTGCCAGCTCTCCAGAATCGCGGACAGGGGGGCGATATGGCTACACCTTC. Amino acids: CASSPESRTGGRYGYTF.

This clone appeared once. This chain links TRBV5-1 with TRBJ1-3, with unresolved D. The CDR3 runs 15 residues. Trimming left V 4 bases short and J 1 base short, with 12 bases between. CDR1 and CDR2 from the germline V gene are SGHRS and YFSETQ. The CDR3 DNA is TGCGCCAGCAGCCCCGCGTCGGGGTCTGGAAACACCATATATTTT. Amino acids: CASSPASGSGNTIYF.

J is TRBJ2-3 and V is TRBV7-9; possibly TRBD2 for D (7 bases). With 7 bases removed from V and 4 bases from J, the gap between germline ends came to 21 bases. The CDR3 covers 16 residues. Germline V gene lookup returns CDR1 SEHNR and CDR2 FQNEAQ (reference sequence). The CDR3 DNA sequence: TGTGCCAGCATGACCTTCTGGGGGGGCCCCCCAGATACGCAGTATTTT. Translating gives CASMTFWGGPPDTQYF.

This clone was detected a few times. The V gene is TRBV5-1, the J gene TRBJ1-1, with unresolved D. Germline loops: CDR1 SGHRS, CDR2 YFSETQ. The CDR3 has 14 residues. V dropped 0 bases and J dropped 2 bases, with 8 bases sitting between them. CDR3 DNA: TGCGCCAGCAGCTTGGTCAGGCCTAACACTGAAGCTTTCTTT. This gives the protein CASSLVRPNTEAFF.

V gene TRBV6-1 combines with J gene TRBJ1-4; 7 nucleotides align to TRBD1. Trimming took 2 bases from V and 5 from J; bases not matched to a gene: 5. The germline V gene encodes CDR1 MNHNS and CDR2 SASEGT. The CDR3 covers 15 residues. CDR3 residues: CASSESGQRNEKLFF. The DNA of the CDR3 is TGTGCCAGCAGTGAATCGGGACAGCGAAATGAAAAACTGTTTTTT.

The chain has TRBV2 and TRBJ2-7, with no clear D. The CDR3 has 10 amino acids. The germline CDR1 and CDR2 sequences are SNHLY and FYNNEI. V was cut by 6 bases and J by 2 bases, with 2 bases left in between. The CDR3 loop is CASSAYEQYF. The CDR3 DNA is TGTGCCAGCAGCGCCTACGAGCAGTACTTC.

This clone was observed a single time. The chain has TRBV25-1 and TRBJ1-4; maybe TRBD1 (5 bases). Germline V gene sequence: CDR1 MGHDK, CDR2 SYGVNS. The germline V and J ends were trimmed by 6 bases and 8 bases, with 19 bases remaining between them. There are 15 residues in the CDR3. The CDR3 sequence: CASRDSGTQREKLFF. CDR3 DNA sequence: TGTGCCAGCAGAGACTCCGGGACTCAAAGAGAAAAACTGTTTTTT.

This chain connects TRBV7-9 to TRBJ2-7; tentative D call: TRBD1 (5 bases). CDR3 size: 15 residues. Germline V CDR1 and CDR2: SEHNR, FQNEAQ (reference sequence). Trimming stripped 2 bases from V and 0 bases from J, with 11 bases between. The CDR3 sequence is CASSLPPTGSYEQYF. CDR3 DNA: TGTGCCAGCAGCTTACCTCCCACAGGCTCCTACGAGCAGTACTTC.

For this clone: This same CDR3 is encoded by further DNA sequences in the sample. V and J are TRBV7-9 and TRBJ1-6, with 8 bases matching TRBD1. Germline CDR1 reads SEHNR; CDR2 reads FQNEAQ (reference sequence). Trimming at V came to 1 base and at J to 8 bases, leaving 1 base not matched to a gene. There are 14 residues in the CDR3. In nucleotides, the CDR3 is TGTGCCAGCAGCTTAGACAGGGGGGATTCACCCCTCCACTTT. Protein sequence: CASSLDRGDSPLHF.

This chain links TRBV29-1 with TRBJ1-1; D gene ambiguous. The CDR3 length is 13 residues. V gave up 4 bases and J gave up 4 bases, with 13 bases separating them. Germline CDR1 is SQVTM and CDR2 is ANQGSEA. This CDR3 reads CSVGRDVGTEAFF. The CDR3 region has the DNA TGCAGCGTTGGGAGGGATGTGGGCACTGAAGCTTTCTTT.

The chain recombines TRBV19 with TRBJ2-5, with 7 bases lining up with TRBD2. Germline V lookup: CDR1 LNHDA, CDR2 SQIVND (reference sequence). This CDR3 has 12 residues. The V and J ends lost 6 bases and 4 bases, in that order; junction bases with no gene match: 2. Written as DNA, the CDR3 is TGTGCCAGTAGGTTAGCGGGAGAGACCCAGTACTTC. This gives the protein CASRLAGETQYF. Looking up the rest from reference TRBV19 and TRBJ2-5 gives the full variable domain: DGGITQSPKYLFRKEGQNVTLSCEQNLNHDAMYWYRQDPGQGLRLIYYSQIVNDFQKGDIAEGYSVSREKKESFPLTVTSAQKNPTAFYLCASRLAGETQYFGPGTRLLVL.

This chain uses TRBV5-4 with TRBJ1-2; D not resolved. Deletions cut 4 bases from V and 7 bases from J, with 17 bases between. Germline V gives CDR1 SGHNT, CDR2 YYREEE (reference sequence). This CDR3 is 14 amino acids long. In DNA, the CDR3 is TGTGCCAGCAGCCAAGGCACAGACCTCCTTGGCTACACCTTC. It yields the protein CASSQGTDLLGYTF.

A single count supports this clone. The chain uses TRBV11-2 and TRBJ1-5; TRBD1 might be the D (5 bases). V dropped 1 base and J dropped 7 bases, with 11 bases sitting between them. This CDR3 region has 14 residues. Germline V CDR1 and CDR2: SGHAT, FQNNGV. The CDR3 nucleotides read TGTGCCAGCAGCTTAGGCAGGGCCGGGCAGCCCCAGCATTTT. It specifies CASSLGRAGQPQHF.

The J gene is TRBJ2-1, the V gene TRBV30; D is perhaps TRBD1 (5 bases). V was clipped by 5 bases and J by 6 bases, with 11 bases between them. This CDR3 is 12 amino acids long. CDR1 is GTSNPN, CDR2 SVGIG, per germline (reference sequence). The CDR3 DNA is TGTGCCTGGTCCGACAGTCCCAATGAGCAGTTCTTC. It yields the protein CAWSDSPNEQFF.

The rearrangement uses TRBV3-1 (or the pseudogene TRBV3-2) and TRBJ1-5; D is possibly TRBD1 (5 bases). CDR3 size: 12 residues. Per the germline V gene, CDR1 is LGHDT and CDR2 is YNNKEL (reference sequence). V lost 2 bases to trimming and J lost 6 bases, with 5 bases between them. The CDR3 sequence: CASSQRGQPQHF. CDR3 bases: TGTGCCAGCAGCCAAAGGGGTCAGCCCCAGCATTTT.

The CDR3 spells CASSRTGQGAEEQYF. The CDR3 bases are TGTGCCAGCAGTCGGACGGGACAGGGGGCTGAGGAGCAGTACTTC. V is TRBV3-1 (or the pseudogene TRBV3-2) and J is TRBJ2-7; TRBD1 aligns across 12 bases. This CDR3 has 15 amino acids. V was clipped by 6 bases and J by 7 bases; unmatched bases: 10. The germline CDR1 and CDR2 sequences are LGHDT and YNNKEL (reference sequence).

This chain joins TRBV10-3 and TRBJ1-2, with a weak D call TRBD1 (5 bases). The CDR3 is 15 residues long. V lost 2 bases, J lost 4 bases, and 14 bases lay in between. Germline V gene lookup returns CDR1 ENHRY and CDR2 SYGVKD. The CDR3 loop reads CAISEQDRNSYGYTF. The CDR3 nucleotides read TGTGCCATCAGTGAGCAAGACAGAAACTCCTATGGCTACACCTTC.